This T cell receptor beta chain is drawn from a study of control samples from healthy donors and cancer patients (dated by TCRdb to 2020 to 2022). Notes on this clone: No cognate antigen has been identified for it. No base quality values were provided; no much bigger clone lies one nucleotide off.

Trimming costs V 5 bases and J 7 bases, and their ends lie 17 bases apart. For CDR1 and CDR2, the germline V gene (reference sequence) lists LNHDA and SQIVND. The CDR3 measures 14 amino acids from cysteine to phenylalanine. CDR3 DNA is the only sequence kept; it has 42 bases, read in frame from the first base. Library generation was performed with the immunoSEQ multiplex PCR assay. In its TCRdb copy, this immuneACCESS table keeps in-frame sequences only and misses some clones. Where compared with another copy, unresolved V genes explain less than half of these, and the others have no known cause. The sample table holds around 150,000 clones, of which approximately 96% were seen once. About 8.5% of the sample is in the top ten clones.

The source of this sequence is a woman in her 40s in good health. The material sequenced was blood. The chain is encoded by TRBV19 joined to TRBJ1-1, with TRBD1 perhaps the D gene, on 5 matching bases. The nucleotide sequence reads TGTGCCAGTAGTTTGGGACGGCCCTCGCTTGAAGCTTTCTTT. Translation gives CASSLGRPSLEAFF.